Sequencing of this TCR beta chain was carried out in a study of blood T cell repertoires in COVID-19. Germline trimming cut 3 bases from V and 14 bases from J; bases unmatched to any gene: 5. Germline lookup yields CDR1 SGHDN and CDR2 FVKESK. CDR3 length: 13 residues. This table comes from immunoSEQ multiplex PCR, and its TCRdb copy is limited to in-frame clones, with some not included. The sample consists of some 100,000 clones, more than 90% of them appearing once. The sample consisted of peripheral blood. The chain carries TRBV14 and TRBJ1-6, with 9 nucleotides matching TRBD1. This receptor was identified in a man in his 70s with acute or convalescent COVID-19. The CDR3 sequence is CASSQGQGWSLHF. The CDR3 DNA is TGTGCCAGCAGCCAGGGACAGGGTTGGTCCCTCCACTTT.